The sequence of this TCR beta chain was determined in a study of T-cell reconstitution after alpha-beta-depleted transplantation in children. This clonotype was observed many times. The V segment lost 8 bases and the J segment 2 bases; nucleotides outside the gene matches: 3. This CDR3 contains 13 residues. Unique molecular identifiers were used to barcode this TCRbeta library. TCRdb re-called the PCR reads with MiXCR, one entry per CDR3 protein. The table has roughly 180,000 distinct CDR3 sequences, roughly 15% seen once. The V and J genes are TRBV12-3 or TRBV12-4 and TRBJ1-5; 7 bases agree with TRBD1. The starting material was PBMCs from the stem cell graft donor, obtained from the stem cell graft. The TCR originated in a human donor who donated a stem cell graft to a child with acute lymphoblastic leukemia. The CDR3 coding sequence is TGTGCCAGCTCCGGGACAGGCAATCAGCCCCAGCATTTT. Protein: CASSGTGNQPQHF.